The T cell receptor beta chain under discussion was sequenced for a study of radiotherapy plus CTLA-4 blockade in lung cancer. Study-level information: Objective responses were observed in approximately 20% of patients, and disease control was achieved by approximately 30%.

Study-level results: Reports state that early shifts in blood T cell clones, with interferon-beta, best predicted response. Subsequent to radiotherapy plus ipilimumab, tumor-derived TCR clones underwent expansion in blood.

TCRdb's copy holds only in-frame clones and misses some; the assay was immunoSEQ multiplex PCR. The data contain some 37,000 clones, over 65% of them singletons. Focal radiation with ipilimumab CTLA-4 blockade was given to patients with chemo-refractory metastatic non-small-cell lung cancer. About this clone: Its specificity is unknown.

The CDR3 runs 17 residues. The specimen was peripheral blood, collected from a patient treated with radiotherapy plus ipilimumab. The sequence was obtained from a human donor with non-small cell lung cancer who had stable disease on radiotherapy plus ipilimumab. This chain joins TRBV21-1 and TRBJ2-3; TRBD1, the D gene given by the table, was not confirmed from the DNA. TRBV21-1 is listed as a pseudogene. CDR3 sequence (DNA): TGTGCCAGCAGCAAAGCGGCTGCGGGACAGGGCGTGGATACGCAGTATTTT. Protein: CASSKAAAGQGVDTQYF.